The 17 T cell receptor beta chains below come from one sample, sequenced in a study of control samples from healthy donors and cancer patients. The assay was immunoSEQ multiplex PCR, and TCRdb's table has in-frame clones only and misses some. The data show some 41,000 clones, roughly 86% seen once. The sequenced material came from PBMCs. These receptors were collected from an older woman with lung cancer.

The chain has TRBV10-3 and TRBJ1-1; TRBD1 matches 7 bases. CDR3 length: 12 amino acids. With 6 bases clipped from V and 7 bases from J, the junction kept 5 bases outside the gene matches. Germline V lookup: CDR1 ENHRY, CDR2 SYGVKD. The CDR3 DNA reads TGTGCCATCAGGGGACAGTCAAATGAAGCTTTCTTT. Translated, it gives CAIRGQSNEAFF.

The chain's CDR3 is CASSPQQGGEQFF. DNA for the CDR3: TGTGCCAGCTCACCACAACAGGGAGGTGAGCAGTTCTTC. This chain joins TRBV18 and TRBJ2-1; the D gene could be TRBD1 or TRBD2 (6 bases each). V was shortened by 1 base and J by 9 bases, with 10 bases between the two germline ends. Germline loops: CDR1 KGHSH, CDR2 LQKENI. This CDR3 has 13 amino acids.

V gene TRBV4-3 combines with J gene TRBJ2-1, with 8 bases lining up with TRBD2. V gave up 0 bases and J gave up 2 bases; unmatched junction bases: 0. The germline V gene has CDR1 LGHNA and CDR2 YSLEER. The CDR3 is 15 amino acids. The CDR3 region is CASSQETSAYNEQFF. The CDR3 DNA follows: TGCGCCAGCAGCCAAGAGACTAGCGCCTACAATGAGCAGTTCTTC.

This chain joins TRBV30 and TRBJ1-4; D ambiguous. Looked up from germline, CDR1 is GTSNPN and CDR2 is SVGIG (reference sequence). CDR3 length equals 15 residues. V was trimmed by 1 base and J by 7 bases, leaving 16 bases between them. The CDR3 protein is CAWSAEALVGEKLFF. CDR3 DNA sequence: TGTGCCTGGAGTGCCGAGGCCTTGGTCGGTGAAAAACTGTTTTTT. Together with reference TRBV30 and TRBJ1-4, the CDR3 gives the full variable domain: SQTIHQWPATLVQPVGSPLSLECTVEGTSNPNLYWYRQAAGRGLQLLFYSVGIGQISSEVPQNLSASRPQDRQFILSSKKLLLSDSGFYLCAWSAEALVGEKLFFGSGTQLSVL.

This chain joins TRBV5-4 and TRBJ1-2; TRBD1 is a possible D gene (6 bases). CDR1 is SGHNT and CDR2 is YYREEE in the germline V gene (reference sequence). Between the trimmed V and J ends, which lost 1 base and 6 bases, there was a span of 10 bases. The length of the CDR3 is 13 residues. CDR3: CASSLQGLDGYTF. The CDR3 DNA reads TGTGCCAGCAGCTTGCAGGGGTTGGATGGCTACACCTTC.

This sequence joins TRBV12-3 or TRBV12-4 and TRBJ1-2, with D unclear. Trimming cost V 3 bases and J 6 bases, with 5 bases left between them. This CDR3 has 11 amino acids. CDR3 sequence (DNA): TGTGCCAGCAGTTTTGGGAATGGCTACACCTTC. It yields the protein CASSFGNGYTF.

The V gene is TRBV28, the J gene TRBJ1-3, with D maybe TRBD1 (6 bases). The V end was cut by 1 base, the J end by 2 bases, with 9 bases between. The CDR3 sequence is 15 residues long. Germline V gene sequence: CDR1 MDHEN, CDR2 SYDVKM. The CDR3 spells CASSLYRVPGNTIYF. In nucleotides, the CDR3 is TGTGCCAGCAGTTTATACAGGGTTCCTGGAAACACCATATATTTT.

The rearrangement joins TRBV30 to TRBJ1-2; 9 bases line up with TRBD1. Germline V gives CDR1 GTSNPN, CDR2 SVGIG (reference sequence). The CDR3 loop spans 14 amino acids. V dropped 3 bases and J dropped 4; count of bases not matched to a gene: 6. The DNA for the CDR3 is TGTGCCTGGAGGCTGGACAGGGGCCTCTATGGCTACACCTTC. This translates into CAWRLDRGLYGYTF.

The rearrangement links TRBV7-2 to TRBJ1-1; possible D gene TRBD1, 6 bases. Germline CDR1 reads SGHTA; CDR2 reads FQGNSA. The CDR3 runs 15 residues. V lost 5 bases, J lost 4 bases, and 17 bases lay in between. As DNA, the CDR3 is TGTGCCAGCAGCCCACTTAGGGGGAAGGGCACTGAAGCTTTCTTT. Translated, it gives CASSPLRGKGTEAFF.

V usage is TRBV19 and J usage is TRBJ1-5, with 12 positions matching TRBD1. Looked up from germline, CDR1 is LNHDA and CDR2 is SQIVND (reference sequence). CDR3 length equals 18 residues. V shed 7 bases, J shed 1 base, and the junction held 11 bases outside the gene matches. This CDR3 is CASKRSGTGGLSNQPQHF. The CDR3 coding sequence is TGTGCCAGTAAAAGATCCGGGACAGGGGGCCTAAGCAATCAGCCCCAGCATTTT. Complete variable domain (other parts from reference TRBV19 and TRBJ1-5): DGGITQSPKYLFRKEGQNVTLSCEQNLNHDAMYWYRQDPGQGLRLIYYSQIVNDFQKGDIAEGYSVSREKKESFPLTVTSAQKNPTAFYLCASKRSGTGGLSNQPQHFGDGTRLSIL.

The genes are TRBV7-9 and TRBJ1-5; tentatively, D is TRBD1 (5 bases). Germline V gene lookup returns CDR1 SEHNR and CDR2 FQNEAQ (reference sequence). V lost 1 base and J 2 bases, leaving 6 bases between the germline ends. This CDR3 is 14 amino acids long. Here the CDR3 DNA reads TGTGCCAGCAGCTTAGGGGGGGGCAATCAGCCCCAGCATTTT. It encodes CASSLGGGNQPQHF.

This clone is a singleton in its sample. The chain carries TRBV9 and TRBJ2-1; 12 bases map to TRBD2. The length of the CDR3 is 15 residues. Germline trimming cut 4 bases from V and 4 bases from J; bases unmatched to any gene: 3. Germline values: CDR1 SGDLS, CDR2 YYNGEE. The DNA of the CDR3 is TGTGCCAGCAGCACTAGCGGGAGGAGTTACAATGAGCAGTTCTTC. It is translated as CASSTSGRSYNEQFF. Drawing the rest from reference TRBV9 and TRBJ2-1, the complete variable domain is DSGVTQTPKHLITATGQRVTLRCSPRSGDLSVYWYQQSLDQGLQFLIQYYNGEERAKGNILERFSAQQFPDLHSELNLSSLELGDSALYFCASSTSGRSYNEQFFGPGTRLTVL.

The CDR3 protein is CASSLYPPTSTYEQYF. Here the CDR3 DNA reads TGTGCCAGCAGTTTATATCCCCCTACCTCAACCTACGAGCAGTACTTC. The gene calls are TRBV6-2 or TRBV6-3 and TRBJ2-7; D gene unclear. This CDR3 spans 16 amino acids. V gave up 4 bases and J gave up 2 bases, with 18 bases separating them. The germline CDR1 and CDR2 sequences are MNHEY and SVGEGT.

V and J are TRBV13 and TRBJ2-7, with 12 positions matching TRBD2. Germline V CDR1 and CDR2: PRHDT, FYEKMQ (reference sequence). This CDR3 is built from 15 residues. V trimming: 5 bases; J trimming: 2 bases; junction bases outside the gene matches: 4. DNA for the CDR3: TGTGCCAGCAGCGCGGGACTAGCGGGCACCTACGAGCAGTACTTC. It translates to CASSAGLAGTYEQYF.

The rearrangement links TRBV27 to TRBJ2-3; the match to TRBD2 covers 8 bases. V was pared by 6 bases and J by 3 bases, with 5 bases of the junction left unmatched. The germline gives CDR1 MNHEY, CDR2 SMNVEV (reference sequence). The CDR3 consists of 14 residues. The CDR3 protein is CASSREGGTDTQYF. The CDR3 DNA reads TGTGCCAGCAGCCGGGAGGGGGGGACAGATACGCAGTATTTT.

The chain combines TRBV4-2 with TRBJ1-2; D is unresolved. CDR3 length equals 14 residues. Trimming removed 0 bases from V and 4 bases from J, with 9 bases in between. Germline V gene lookup returns CDR1 LGHNA and CDR2 YNFKEQ. Here the CDR3 DNA reads TGTGCCAGCAGCCAAGACGAGGTAGCCTATGGCTACACCTTC. This encodes CASSQDEVAYGYTF.

The chain carries TRBV30 and TRBJ2-7; D not certain. Germline V gives CDR1 GTSNPN, CDR2 SVGIG (reference sequence). V was trimmed by 1 base and J by 3 bases, leaving 16 bases between them. The CDR3 is made up of 15 amino acids. This CDR3 is CAWSASVMIGYEQYF. DNA of the CDR3: TGTGCCTGGAGTGCGTCAGTAATGATAGGCTACGAGCAGTACTTC.